Listed here are 19 T cell receptor beta chains from one sample, sequenced in a study of identical twins. TCRdb redid the calling of the 5' RACE reads with MiXCR, one entry per CDR3 protein. The repertoire holds roughly 700,000 distinct CDR3 sequences, with 8.5% to 9.5% as singletons. These data were likewise used in another study, on yellow fever vaccine responses in identical twins.

Sequences were obtained from PBMCs. Every receptor here comes from a woman aged 18 to 35 in good health.

This clonotype occurred a few times. This chain joins TRBV11-2 and TRBJ2-7, with 10 bases matching TRBD2. CDR1 is SGHAT and CDR2 is FQNNGV in the germline V gene. V was pared by 7 bases and J by 0 bases, with 12 bases of the junction left unmatched. CDR3 size: 17 residues. DNA of the CDR3: TGTGCCAGCACCCGCGGGCTAGCGGGGGAGGGCTCCTACGAGCAGTACTTC. This sequence encodes CASTRGLAGEGSYEQYF.

The rearrangement uses TRBV20-1 and TRBJ2-1; 13 positions match TRBD2. Germline V gene sequence: CDR1 DFQATT, CDR2 SNEGSKA (reference sequence). CDR3 length: 15 amino acids. J was trimmed by 7 bases and V by 4 bases; bases with no gene match: 7. The CDR3 region has the DNA TGCAGTGCTACCTCGACTAGCGGGAGGATAAATGAGCAGTTCTTC. Translated, it gives CSATSTSGRINEQFF.

This clonotype was seen only once. It is likely a read error, because the conserved phenylalanine at the end of the CDR3 is missing. The chain recombines TRBV29-1 with TRBJ2-3; D is perhaps TRBD1 (7 bases). The germline gives CDR1 SQVTM, CDR2 ANQGSEA. Deletions cut 2 bases from V and 0 bases from J, with 12 bases between. CDR3 size: 15 residues. The CDR3 DNA sequence: TGCAGCGTTGAATCGACAGGGACTAGCACAGATACGCAGTATCTT. This codes for CSVESTGTSTDTQYL.

This clonotype was seen more than once but under ten times. The CDR3 here is CASSTYSGGRNNEQFF. CDR3 sequence (DNA): TGTGCCAGCAGTACCTATAGCGGGGGGCGGAACAATGAGCAGTTCTTC. The V gene is TRBV6-1, the J gene TRBJ2-1; 10 bases match TRBD2. CDR1 and CDR2 (germline): MNHNS, SASEGT. Losses at the gene ends were 5 bases for V and 5 bases for J; bases not matched to a gene: 9. The CDR3 sequence is 16 residues long.

The chain couples TRBV14 to TRBJ2-7; D is unclear. The CDR3 is made up of 13 amino acids. CDR1 SGHDN and CDR2 FVKESK come from the germline V gene. The ends were cut back, 0 bases at V and 3 bases at J, with 6 bases in the middle. CDR3 coding DNA: TGTGCCAGCAGCCAAGAACAGTTCTACGAGCAGTACTTC. Translating it yields CASSQEQFYEQYF.

This chain links TRBV10-3 with TRBJ2-1, with D perhaps TRBD1 (5 bases). CDR1 and CDR2 (germline): ENHRY, SYGVKD. The germline V and J ends were trimmed by 2 bases and 4 bases, with 12 bases remaining between them. The CDR3 spans 15 residues. The CDR3 nucleotides are TGTGCCATCAGTGAGAGGGAAAGGGGTTACAATGAGCAGTTCTTC. Amino acids: CAISERERGYNEQFF.

V gene TRBV4-1 combines with J gene TRBJ1-2; a weak D match, TRBD1 (6 bases). CDR3 length: 16 residues. Germline CDR1 and CDR2: MGHRA and YSYEKL. V gave up 1 base and J gave up 4 bases, with 16 bases separating them. CDR3 loop: CASSQAFGGDTYGYTF. The CDR3 DNA sequence: TGCGCCAGCAGCCAAGCCTTTGGCGGGGACACCTATGGCTACACCTTC.

This clonotype was detected many times. The chain is built from TRBV5-1 and TRBJ2-1, with 8 bases aligning to TRBD2. Germline CDR1 is SGHRS and CDR2 is YFSETQ. V shed 0 bases, J shed 5 bases, and the junction held 1 base outside the gene matches. The CDR3 spans 14 residues. CDR3 loop: CASSLGLANNEQFF. As DNA, the CDR3 is TGCGCCAGCAGCTTGGGACTAGCGAACAATGAGCAGTTCTTC. Filled out from reference TRBV5-1 and TRBJ2-1, the complete variable domain reads KAGVTQTPRYLIKTRGQQVTLSCSPISGHRSVSWYQQTPGQGLQFLFEYFSETQRNKGNFPGRFSGRQFSNSRSEMNVSTLELGDSALYLCASSLGLANNEQFFGPGTRLTVL.

This clonotype occurred a few times. The chain carries TRBV7-8 and TRBJ2-7; 9 positions match TRBD1. Germline V gives CDR1 SGHVS, CDR2 FQNEAQ. This CDR3 spans 18 amino acids. Losses at the gene ends were 7 bases for V and 7 bases for J; bases not matched to a gene: 23. The CDR3 here is CASTNTRDRDATGREQYF. The CDR3 DNA sequence: TGTGCCAGCACCAACACCCGGGACAGGGACGCAACCGGGAGGGAGCAGTACTTC.

V gene TRBV12-3 or TRBV12-4 combines with J gene TRBJ2-1, with D unresolved. Trimming removed 2 bases at V and 12 bases at J, with 8 bases between. This CDR3 contains 11 residues. CDR3 in DNA: TGTGCCAGCAGTTTAACTGAGACGCAGTTCTTC. Protein: CASSLTETQFF.

The chain combines TRBV5-6 with TRBJ2-3; possible D gene TRBD2, 6 bases. Germline V CDR1 and CDR2: SGHDT, YYEEEE. V was clipped by 0 bases and J by 0 bases, with 11 bases between them. The CDR3 runs to 16 residues. Written as DNA, the CDR3 is TGTGCCAGCAGCTTGGCCCGCGGGATGAGCACAGATACGCAGTATTTT. This encodes CASSLARGMSTDTQYF.

This clonotype was detected only a few times. The chain couples TRBV20-1 to TRBJ2-3; D tentatively reads TRBD1 or TRBD2 (5 bases each). Germline loops: CDR1 DFQATT, CDR2 SNEGSKA (reference sequence). The CDR3 sequence is 14 residues long. Trimming shortened V by 0 bases and J by 9 bases, and 16 bases separated the two germline ends. The CDR3 DNA reads TGCAGTGCTAGAGATCGTGGGACGCATGGAACGCAGTATTTT. It specifies CSARDRGTHGTQYF.

This clonotype was found many times. The chain couples TRBV6-2 or TRBV6-3 to TRBJ2-3; D might be TRBD1 (5 bases). The V gene's germline CDR1 is MNHEY and CDR2 SVGEGT. Trimming stripped 6 bases from V and 1 base from J, with 17 bases between. This CDR3 contains 16 residues. The CDR3 DNA follows: TGTGCCAGCAGCACAGGCCTCTCATCGCGCACAGATACGCAGTATTTT. It yields the protein CASSTGLSSRTDTQYF.

This clonotype was seen ten or more times. DNA for the CDR3: TGTGCCAGCAGTTTAAGACAGGGGAACACCGGGGAGCTGTTTTTT. Protein sequence: CASSLRQGNTGELFF. V and J are TRBV12-3 or TRBV12-4 and TRBJ2-2, with 7 bases that match TRBD1. The CDR3 totals 15 residues. The V gene end was trimmed by 2 bases and the J gene end by 1 base; junction bases not matched to a gene: 1.

This clonotype has at least ten counts. The chain recombines TRBV15 with TRBJ2-1; D may be TRBD1 or TRBD2 (5 bases each). Germline CDR1 reads LNHNV; CDR2 reads YYDKDF (reference sequence). The CDR3 sequence is 17 residues long. Trimming shortened V by 0 bases and J by 2 bases, and 14 bases separated the two germline ends. For the CDR3, the DNA is TGTGCCACCAGCAGAGATCGGGGCACCCAAACCTACAATGAGCAGTTCTTC. Translating gives CATSRDRGTQTYNEQFF.

This clonotype was seen a handful of times. The chain combines TRBV27 with TRBJ2-5, with D possibly matching TRBD1 (6 bases). Germline V CDR1 and CDR2: MNHEY, SMNVEV (reference sequence). V lost 3 bases, J lost 6 bases, and 17 bases lay in between. This CDR3 is 15 amino acids long. CDR3 in DNA: TGTGCCAGCAGTTTTGCCCAGGGGTTAGGAAAGACCCAGTACTTC. Its translation: CASSFAQGLGKTQYF.

V gene TRBV4-1 combines with J gene TRBJ2-3, with 13 positions matching TRBD2. The CDR3 totals 21 residues. With V trimmed by 0 bases and J by 4 bases, 16 bases remained unmatched. Germline V gene lookup returns CDR1 MGHRA and CDR2 YSYEKL. The CDR3 DNA reads as TGCGCCAGCAGCCAAGATCTTGGACTAGCGGGAGTTGCGCGGGTCGCAGATACGCAGTATTTT. Translation: CASSQDLGLAGVARVADTQYF.

A few counts support this clonotype. The gene calls are TRBV24-1 and TRBJ2-5; D perhaps matches TRBD1 (6 bases). The V and J ends lost 2 bases and 2 bases respectively, with 8 bases between them. Per germline, CDR1 KGHDR and CDR2 SFDVKD. This CDR3 comprises 14 residues. CDR3 in DNA: TGTGCCACCAGTGATTGGACAGATCAAGAGACCCAGTACTTC. It yields the protein CATSDWTDQETQYF.

The chain links TRBV7-9 to TRBJ2-5, with TRBD1 as a possible D gene (5 bases). V shed 7 bases and J shed 2 bases, with 14 bases lying between them. This CDR3 spans 14 amino acids. The germline V gene encodes CDR1 SEHNR and CDR2 FQNEAQ (reference sequence). CDR3 in amino acids: CASTLSQAQETQYF. As DNA, the CDR3 is TGTGCCAGCACCCTTTCACAGGCACAAGAGACCCAGTACTTC.